This T cell receptor (beta chain) was profiled in a study of resident and recirculating memory T cells in vitiligo. CDR1 is MNHNY, CDR2 SVGAGI, per germline (reference sequence). The CDR3 extends over 14 amino acids. With 1 base clipped from V and 2 bases from J, the junction kept 1 base outside the gene matches. Clones were read by immunoSEQ multiplex PCR, and TCRdb kept only the in-frame ones, dropping some. There are roughly 42,000 clones in the sample; over 90% occur only once, and 4.5% lies in the top ten. General study points: No single dominant TCR clone appeared; lesion clonality varied. Non-conserved TCRs across sites and patients suggested distinct clones per lesion.

No patient showed confetti depigmentation, a clinical sign of active disease. Anyone treated within the previous three months was excluded. On this clone: Its cognate antigen is unknown. The same CDR3 is also encoded by other DNA sequences in this sample.

Material: blood. This chain uses TRBV6-6 with TRBJ1-2; 7 bases fit TRBD1. The receptor's source is a male donor with vitiligo. The CDR3 nucleotides read TGTGCCAGCAGTTACTTACAGGGGAACTATGGCTACACCTTC. This encodes CASSYLQGNYGYTF.